A single sample is the source of the 17 T cell receptor beta chains below, sequenced in a study of shared clonotypes between healthy human individuals. The naive CD8 fraction comprised CD45RO-negative cells positively selected for CCR7 and excluded terminally differentiated effector memory CD45RA+ cells. Sequencing was performed with immunoSEQ multiplex PCR; in TCRdb, only in-frame clones are kept and a portion is missing. The table records 1.5 million to 2.5 million clones, approximately 94% of them present only once. The sequenced sample was naive CD8+ T cells sorted from blood. The source is a man between 18 and 29 years old in good health.

V usage is TRBV19 and J usage is TRBJ1-2; D unclear. CDR3 size: 14 residues. Looked up from germline, CDR1 is LNHDA and CDR2 is SQIVND (reference sequence). V was shortened by 1 base and J by 4 bases, with 10 bases between the two germline ends. CDR3 loop: CASSIGHSVYGYTF. The CDR3 DNA reads as TGTGCCAGTAGTATAGGCCATAGCGTCTATGGCTACACCTTC.

The rearrangement joins TRBV29-1 to TRBJ2-7, with 13 bases that match TRBD2. CDR1 and CDR2 from the germline V gene are SQVTM and ANQGSEA. CDR3 size: 15 residues. V was pared by 2 bases and J by 2 bases, with 3 bases of the junction left unmatched. Here the CDR3 DNA reads TGCAGCGTTGAAACTACTAGCGGGAGGGCCTACGAGCAGTACTTC. Residues: CSVETTSGRAYEQYF.

This chain uses TRBV4-1 with TRBJ2-1; 13 nucleotides align to TRBD2. The CDR3 is 18 residues long. Germline-derived CDR1 and CDR2 are MGHRA and YSYEKL. Losses at the gene ends were 0 bases for V and 5 bases for J; bases not matched to a gene: 7. DNA for the CDR3: TGCGCCAGCAGCCAAGAATCCGGGACTAGCGGGACACACAATGAGCAGTTCTTC. This sequence encodes CASSQESGTSGTHNEQFF.

The gene calls are TRBV2 and TRBJ1-1, with D possibly matching TRBD1 (6 bases). Germline V gives CDR1 SNHLY, CDR2 FYNNEI. CDR3 length equals 15 residues. V was shortened by 7 bases and J by 0 bases, with 15 bases between the two germline ends. Here the CDR3 reads CASITGIFLNTEAFF. CDR3 DNA: TGTGCCAGCATCACAGGGATCTTTTTGAACACTGAAGCTTTCTTT. Supplemented by reference TRBV2 and TRBJ1-1, the full variable domain reads EPEVTQTPSHQVTQMGQEVILRCVPISNHLYFYWYRQILGQKVEFLVSFYNNEISEKSEIFDDQFSVERPDGSNFTLKIRSTKLEDSAMYFCASITGIFLNTEAFFGQGTRLTVV.

The table lists this clone with a count of one. This chain links TRBV10-1 with TRBJ2-3, with 7 bases identical to TRBD1. The length of the CDR3 is 13 residues. V lost 4 bases to trimming and J lost 14 bases; unmatched junction nucleotides: 12. Germline lookup yields CDR1 WNHNN and CDR2 SYGVQD (reference sequence). For the CDR3, the DNA is TGCGCCAGCAGTGGAATACGGGACAGCGACCGGTATTTT. As protein: CASSGIRDSDRYF.

This clone has a single count. The chain recombines TRBV5-1 with TRBJ2-2; D may be TRBD1 (6 bases). The V gene lost 2 bases and the J gene lost 7 bases, with 15 bases spanning the gap. CDR3 size: 15 residues. CDR1 and CDR2 (germline): SGHRS, YFSETQ. CDR3 loop: CASSFEGGVGGELFF. Here the CDR3 DNA reads TGCGCCAGCAGCTTCGAAGGGGGAGTCGGCGGGGAGCTGTTTTTT.

With respect to this clone: This CDR3 is also generated by other DNA sequences in the sample. In DNA form, the CDR3 reads TGTGCCAGCAGTTACGAATTATCCTACGAGCAGTACTTC. It translates to CASSYELSYEQYF. The chain uses TRBV6-5 and TRBJ2-7; D not resolved. The CDR3 sequence is 13 residues long. V lost 2 bases and J lost 1, with 6 bases in between. The V gene's germline CDR1 is MNHEY and CDR2 SVGAGI.

J is TRBJ2-2 and V is TRBV2; 14 bases are a match to TRBD2. There are 17 residues in the CDR3. Germline V lookup: CDR1 SNHLY, CDR2 FYNNEI. V lost 2 bases to trimming and J lost 6 bases; unmatched junction nucleotides: 5. The CDR3 loop reads CASSELGLAGEAGELFF. Here the CDR3 DNA reads TGTGCCAGCAGTGAACTGGGACTAGCGGGGGAGGCCGGGGAGCTGTTTTTT.

The V call is TRBV11-2, the J call TRBJ2-1; D gene unclear. V was shortened by 5 bases and J by 0 bases, with 8 bases between the two germline ends. The CDR3 is 14 amino acids. Germline V gene lookup returns CDR1 SGHAT and CDR2 FQNNGV. Written as DNA, the CDR3 is TGTGCCAGCAGCCCACTGGTCTCCTACAATGAGCAGTTCTTC. It is translated as CASSPLVSYNEQFF.

The J gene is TRBJ2-7, the V gene TRBV11-2, with D perhaps given as TRBD1 or TRBD2 (6 bases each). Trimming took off 5 bases at V and 2 bases at J, with 22 bases between the two ends. The CDR3 consists of 17 residues. Germline V gives CDR1 SGHAT, CDR2 FQNNGV. CDR3 sequence reads: CASSPSFGGFSTYEQYF. In DNA, the CDR3 is TGTGCCAGCAGCCCCTCTTTCGGGGGCTTCTCAACCTACGAGCAGTACTTC.

The chain recombines TRBV5-4 with TRBJ1-3; D gene unclear. Germline-derived CDR1 and CDR2 are SGHNT and YYREEE (reference sequence). V was shortened by 0 bases and J by 3 bases, with 22 bases between the two germline ends. CDR3 length: 19 residues. The CDR3 DNA reads TGTGCCAGCAGCTTGGTGGGCCCGACCGCCTCCTTAGGTGGAAACACCATATATTTT. This codes for CASSLVGPTASLGGNTIYF.

The chain employs TRBV4-1 and TRBJ2-7; D is unresolved. Germline loops: CDR1 MGHRA, CDR2 YSYEKL. This CDR3 is built from 13 residues. Trimming removed 1 base at V and 4 bases at J, with 8 bases between. CDR3: CASSQVNRYEQYF. The CDR3 bases are TGCGCCAGCAGCCAAGTAAATAGGTACGAGCAGTACTTC.

This clone was seen once. This chain joins TRBV5-1 and TRBJ2-5; 9 bases match TRBD1. The CDR3 is made up of 13 amino acids. J was trimmed by 5 bases and V by 5 bases; bases with no gene match: 4. CDR1 and CDR2 from the germline V gene are SGHRS and YFSETQ. In DNA, the CDR3 is TGCGCCAGCAGGGACAGGGGCTGGGAGACCCAGTACTTC. This sequence encodes CASRDRGWETQYF.

The V gene is TRBV28, the J gene TRBJ1-2; weak D call: TRBD1 (5 bases). The CDR3 contains 14 residues. V shed 3 bases and J shed 5 bases, with 13 bases lying between them. Germline CDR1 and CDR2: MDHEN and SYDVKM. DNA for the CDR3: TGTGCCAGCAGTTTGATCAGGGCGGGATATGGCTACACCTTC. Translating gives CASSLIRAGYGYTF.

This chain joins TRBV27 and TRBJ2-7, with a possible D match to TRBD1 (5 bases). V lost 4 bases and J 6 bases, leaving 16 bases between the germline ends. CDR3 size: 14 residues. CDR1 MNHEY and CDR2 SMNVEV come from the germline V gene (reference sequence). CDR3 DNA: TGTGCCAGCAGTTCCCTGACTCTAAGGGGCGAGCAGTACTTC. Amino acids: CASSSLTLRGEQYF.

The sample holds one count of this clone. V is TRBV4-1 and J is TRBJ2-7, with a possible D match to TRBD2 (6 bases). Trimming left V 1 base short and J 2 bases short, with 15 bases between. The CDR3 consists of 16 residues. Germline values: CDR1 MGHRA, CDR2 YSYEKL. The CDR3 bases are TGCGCCAGCAGCCAAGGGTTGGCTAGCGTTACCTACGAGCAGTACTTC. Its protein product is CASSQGLASVTYEQYF.

V and J are TRBV29-1 and TRBJ2-1, with 13 bases that match TRBD2. CDR3 length: 15 residues. Germline CDR1 SQVTM, CDR2 ANQGSEA. Trimming removed 5 bases from V and 2 bases from J; junction bases left unmatched: 3. The CDR3 here is CSVTSGGAPYNEQFF. In DNA, the CDR3 is TGCAGCGTTACTAGCGGGGGGGCACCCTACAATGAGCAGTTCTTC.